This T cell receptor (beta chain) was profiled in a study of T cell repertoires in cytomegalovirus infection (dated by TCRdb to about 2019). Some background on the complete study: Peptide stimulations targeted recently identified HLA-C-restricted CMV epitopes, whose presentation resists viral immunomodulation, together with well-studied HLA-B-restricted epitopes. The HLA type of each donor mattered for the analysis, because public TCR beta signatures pointed to carriage of CMV infection along with the matching HLA type.

Ends trimmed: V by 7 bases, J by 7 bases; bases unmatched to a gene: 12. CDR3 length: 15 amino acids, cysteine to phenylalanine. Only CDR3 DNA remains: 45 bases, in frame from the first base. The germline V gene specifies SGHVS as CDR1 and FNYEAQ as CDR2. Sample treatment or condition, as interpreted from the label and publication: in vitro stimulation with specific CMV peptide epitopes to enrich CMV-specific T cells. This clonotype has just a few counts. Its antigen is unknown. Per-base qualities were not stored, and no clone one base away is much larger. Results the study describes overall, beyond this receptor: In the ex vivo response, HLA-C-restricted CMV-specific TCR beta clonotypes were dominant, and in two of eight donors the single most frequent clonotype came from this HLA-C-restricted group. In both this cohort and an independent roughly 400-donor cohort, the cumulative frequency of public TCR beta family members distinguished carriers of CMV infection plus the relevant HLA type.

The sequencer was an Illumina HiSeq 1500. Starting from the raw public reads, TCRdb applied fastp trimming at Q25, assembled clones with MiXCR and retained in-frame beta chains. Each entry merges the rows of one CDR3 protein and shows their most common DNA and genes. Present in this sample are approximately 1,000,000 distinct CDR3 sequences, about a third of which were seen just once. The ten largest clones take up roughly 13% of the sample. This receptor was obtained from a human donor in good health (CMV status not recorded). Some clones in this sample may be carry-over from other donors' samples. The chain is assembled from TRBV7-6 and TRBJ2-1; 8 bases in the middle match TRBD1. Specimen: cultured CD8+ T cells from PBMCs, collected from culture after CMV antigen stimulation. The CDR3 protein is CASTYRDDRGNEQFF. The sequence in DNA is TGTGCCAGCACCTATAGGGACGACAGGGGAAATGAGCAGTTCTTC.